This TCR beta chain comes out of a study of regulatory T cells in long-lasting Graves disease. This clonotype came up many times. The CDR3 has 17 residues. Trimming cost V 5 bases and J 0 bases, with 17 bases left between them. CDR1 SGHVS and CDR2 FQNEAQ come from the germline V gene. TCR beta libraries were built with iRepertoire HTBI primers and Arm-PCR of CDR3 regions. One entry per CDR3 protein, called by TCRdb with MiXCR from the multiplex PCR reads. In the table there are 550,000 to 600,000 distinct CDR3 sequences, about 15% of which are singletons. The time point is: newly diagnosed GD, antithyroid drugs for less than 3 months. RNA from PBMCs was the source of the TCR library. This same sample was also taken into another study, of T cells in Graves' hyperthyroidism and ophthalmopathy.

This chain joins TRBV7-8 and TRBJ2-4, with D possibly matching TRBD2 (6 bases). The material sequenced was peripheral blood mononuclear cells (PBMCs), taken at new diagnosis, from a patient treated with antithyroid drugs. This sequence originates from a man aged 18 to 30 with Graves disease. CDR3 in DNA: TGTGCCAGCAGCCAACCTCGGGAGTCTCTAGCCAAAAACATTCAGTACTTC. Residues: CASSQPRESLAKNIQYF.